The next 20 T cell receptor beta chains were all read from a single sample in a study of blood T cell repertoires in COVID-19 (dated by TCRdb to the early 2020s). The library was prepared using the immunoSEQ multiplex PCR assay. In TCRdb, the immuneACCESS table is reduced to in-frame sequences with V and J assigned. These tables do not hold every clone; where another copy was compared, an unresolved V gene accounts for under half, and the others remain unexplained. Across this sample there are almost 400,000 clones, with under 90% seen only once. Less than 2% of the sample lies in the top ten. What was sequenced was PBMCs or T cells enriched from blood (not recorded which). The receptors were gathered from a woman in her thirties who had recovered from COVID-19.

This chain links TRBV28 with TRBJ1-5, with a possible D match to TRBD1 (6 bases). Trimming removed 3 bases from V and 2 bases from J, with 14 bases in between. Per germline, CDR1 MDHEN and CDR2 SYDVKM. This CDR3 is built from 16 residues. CDR3 nucleotide sequence: TGTGCCAGCAGTTTCAGTGGCAGGGGAGGCAATCAGCCCCAGCATTTT. Translated: CASSFSGRGGNQPQHF.

The V gene is TRBV12-5, the J gene TRBJ2-7; the match to TRBD1 covers 9 bases. The V segment lost 2 bases and the J segment 1 base; nucleotides outside the gene matches: 6. Germline V lookup: CDR1 LGHNT, CDR2 FRNRAP. This CDR3 has 16 amino acids. CDR3 in amino acids: CASGLLQGTGSYEQYF. CDR3 DNA: TGTGCTAGTGGTTTGCTCCAGGGGACAGGGTCCTACGAGCAGTACTTC.

In this sample, this clone turned up a few times. The chain carries TRBV3-1 (or the pseudogene TRBV3-2) and TRBJ2-7; possible D gene TRBD2, 5 bases. The CDR3 is 12 residues long. The V and J ends lost 3 bases and 7 bases respectively, with 10 bases between them. Per germline, CDR1 LGHDT and CDR2 YNNKEL (reference sequence). The CDR3 nucleotides read TGTGCCAGCAGCCATTCGAGAGGGGAGCAGTACTTC. As protein: CASSHSRGEQYF.

The chain recombines TRBV11-1 with TRBJ1-3; D gene unclear. Trimming removed 3 bases at V and 0 bases at J, with 12 bases between. Looked up from germline, CDR1 is SGHAT and CDR2 is FQDESV (reference sequence). There are 16 residues in the CDR3. The CDR3 coding sequence is TGTGCCAGCAGCTTCCCGGGAGGAAACTCTGGAAACACCATATATTTT. This encodes CASSFPGGNSGNTIYF.

The J gene is TRBJ2-1, the V gene TRBV5-1, with 11 bases matching TRBD2. This CDR3 contains 19 residues. Trimming removed 4 bases from V and 0 bases from J; junction bases left unmatched: 12. From germline, CDR1 is SGHRS and CDR2 YFSETQ. The CDR3, as DNA: TGCGCCAGCAGCCCCCGACTAGCGGGACCCACGAGCTCCTACAATGAGCAGTTCTTC. Amino acid sequence: CASSPRLAGPTSSYNEQFF. The full variable domain, with the rest looked up from reference TRBV5-1 and TRBJ2-1, is KAGVTQTPRYLIKTRGQQVTLSCSPISGHRSVSWYQQTPGQGLQFLFEYFSETQRNKGNFPGRFSGRQFSNSRSEMNVSTLELGDSALYLCASSPRLAGPTSSYNEQFFGPGTRLTVL.

A few counts support this clone. The V call is TRBV2, the J call TRBJ2-7, with D perhaps TRBD1 (6 bases). The CDR3 contains 16 residues. Germline loops: CDR1 SNHLY, CDR2 FYNNEI. V gave up 3 bases and J gave up 1 base, with 16 bases separating them. CDR3 residues: CASSDFGGGQSYEQYF. DNA for the CDR3: TGTGCCAGCAGTGACTTTGGCGGAGGACAGTCCTACGAGCAGTACTTC.

The V and J genes are TRBV28 and TRBJ1-2, with TRBD1 identical over 7 bases. The length of the CDR3 is 13 residues. Trimming removed 3 bases from V and 6 bases from J; junction bases left unmatched: 4. Germline V gene data show CDR1 as MDHEN and CDR2 as SYDVKM. In DNA, the CDR3 is TGTGCCAGCAGTTTCAGGGGGGCCGATGGCTACACCTTC. Amino acids: CASSFRGADGYTF.

V and J are TRBV18 and TRBJ2-7, with 8 bases identical to TRBD2. V shed 1 base and J 3 bases; nucleotides not matched to a gene: 11. The CDR3 runs 17 residues. Germline CDR1 reads KGHSH; CDR2 reads LQKENI. In nucleotides, the CDR3 is TGTGCCAGCTCACCACTTGGACTAGCCGGGAATAACTACGAGCAGTACTTC. Protein: CASSPLGLAGNNYEQYF.

This clone was recorded a few times. The chain is built from TRBV7-2 and TRBJ1-1, with 9 nucleotides matching TRBD1. Per the germline V gene, CDR1 is SGHTA and CDR2 is FQGNSA. The CDR3 length is 15 residues. V was pared by 0 bases and J by 5 bases, with 4 bases of the junction left unmatched. The CDR3 protein is CASSLATGGRTEAFF. Here the CDR3 DNA reads TGTGCCAGCAGCTTAGCGACAGGGGGAAGAACTGAAGCTTTCTTT. The whole variable domain, filled in from reference TRBV7-2 and TRBJ1-1, reads GAGVSQSPSNKVTEKGKDVELRCDPISGHTALYWYRQSLGQGLEFLIYFQGNSAPDKSGLPSDRFSAERTGGSVSTLTIQRTQQEDSAVYLCASSLATGGRTEAFFGQGTRLTVV.

The chain uses TRBV6-5 and TRBJ1-4; no firm D call. The CDR3 runs 13 residues. V was shortened by 7 bases and J by 3 bases, with 9 bases between the two germline ends. CDR1 is MNHEY and CDR2 is SVGAGI in the germline V gene. The CDR3 DNA follows: TGTGCCAGCATCACAAAATCTAATGAAAAACTGTTTTTT. It is translated as CASITKSNEKLFF.

This chain links TRBV29-1 with TRBJ2-2, with 9 nucleotides matching TRBD2. This CDR3 region has 14 residues. Germline CDR1 SQVTM, CDR2 ANQGSEA. After removal of 6 bases from V and 6 bases from J, the junction contained 8 bases not matched to a gene. The CDR3 reads CSVSRGGVAGELFF. CDR3 nucleotides: TGCAGCGTCTCACGCGGGGGGGTCGCCGGGGAGCTGTTTTTT.

J is TRBJ2-1 and V is TRBV7-8; 9 bases align to TRBD2. Unmatched junction bases numbered 4, after V lost 1 base and J lost 3 bases. Germline loops: CDR1 SGHVS, CDR2 FQNEAQ. The CDR3 runs 16 residues. The CDR3 region has the DNA TGTGCCAGCAGCTTAGTGGCTAGCGGGGTCTACAATGAGCAGTTCTTC. This encodes CASSLVASGVYNEQFF.

V usage is TRBV20-1 and J usage is TRBJ1-2; 7 bases match TRBD1. Unmatched junction bases numbered 4, after V lost 3 bases and J lost 0 bases. CDR3 size: 14 residues. Germline V gene sequence: CDR1 DFQATT, CDR2 SNEGSKA (reference sequence). The CDR3 sequence is CSASRDSTNYGYTF. In DNA, the CDR3 is TGCAGTGCTAGTCGGGACAGTACTAACTATGGCTACACCTTC.

The V and J genes are TRBV30 and TRBJ2-6; TRBD1 might be the D (5 bases). CDR1 is GTSNPN, CDR2 SVGIG, per germline (reference sequence). V lost 5 bases and J 4 bases, leaving 12 bases between the germline ends. CDR3 length: 14 amino acids. CDR3 DNA sequence: TGTGCCTGGGGGGCCTCCCTCGGGGCCAACGTCCTGACTTTC. This encodes CAWGASLGANVLTF.

V usage is TRBV3-1 (or the pseudogene TRBV3-2) and J usage is TRBJ2-3; 8 bases line up with TRBD1. Looked up from germline, CDR1 is LGHDT and CDR2 is YNNKEL (reference sequence). After removal of 6 bases from V and 1 base from J, the junction contained 3 bases not matched to a gene. This CDR3 contains 14 residues. CDR3 sequence reads: CASSPTGGTDTQYF. In nucleotides, the CDR3 is TGTGCCAGCAGTCCGACAGGGGGCACAGATACGCAGTATTTT.

This rearrangement joins TRBV6-5 to TRBJ1-2; 7 bases fit TRBD1. V lost 8 bases, J lost 6 bases, and 12 bases stayed unmatched. Germline CDR1 reads MNHEY; CDR2 reads SVGAGI. CDR3 length: 14 residues. This CDR3 is CASSTLGGADGYTF. As DNA, the CDR3 is TGTGCCAGCTCCACGTTAGGGGGCGCCGATGGCTACACCTTC.

J is TRBJ2-5 and V is TRBV9; D may be TRBD2 (6 bases). The CDR3 contains 13 residues. The germline CDR1 and CDR2 sequences are SGDLS and YYNGEE. Trimming pared 5 bases from V and 2 bases from J, leaving 10 bases between. The CDR3 spells CASSIAVQETQYF. The CDR3 DNA reads TGTGCCAGCAGTATAGCGGTACAAGAGACCCAGTACTTC.

This CDR3 is CAISGQTGQLTDTQYF. In DNA form, the CDR3 reads TGTGCCATCAGTGGGCAAACGGGACAGCTCACAGATACGCAGTATTTT. The rearrangement uses TRBV10-3 and TRBJ2-3; 7 bases align to TRBD1. CDR1 and CDR2 (germline): ENHRY, SYGVKD. The V gene end was trimmed by 4 bases and the J gene end by 2 bases; junction bases not matched to a gene: 9. The CDR3 is made up of 16 amino acids.

This rearrangement joins TRBV3-1 (or the pseudogene TRBV3-2) to TRBJ1-6; 8 bases agree with TRBD1. Germline V CDR1 and CDR2: LGHDT, YNNKEL (reference sequence). Trimming took 4 bases from V and 5 from J; bases not matched to a gene: 10. This CDR3 has 17 amino acids. As DNA, the CDR3 is TGTGCCAGCAGCCTGCGACAGGGGAGCCTTAATAATTCACCCCTCCACTTT. This gives the protein CASSLRQGSLNNSPLHF.

The chain joins TRBV5-1 to TRBJ2-3; D might be TRBD2 (5 bases). The CDR3 sequence is 15 residues long. CDR1 is SGHRS and CDR2 is YFSETQ in the germline V gene. Trimming removed 0 bases at V and 0 bases at J, with 8 bases between. The CDR3, as DNA: TGCGCCAGCAGCTTGGAGGCGGGTAGCACAGATACGCAGTATTTT. Its protein is CASSLEAGSTDTQYF.